Detailed here is one T cell receptor (beta chain). The authors' processing: Reference gene primer amplification gave nucleated cell count estimates. This table comes from immunoSEQ multiplex PCR, and its TCRdb copy is limited to in-frame clones, with some not included. V and J calls plus clone size are reproduced from that table; the DNA served to infer D and trimming. The sample holds roughly 130,000 clones, around 80% seen once. The source of the sample is a study of blood T cell repertoires in COVID-19. Study-wide context: The samples span acute and convalescent COVID-19 from the United States, Italy and Spain. The cDNA or gDNA used as material had been derived from T cells, B-cell-depleted T cells, or PBMCs.

V was pared by 6 bases and J by 8 bases, with 6 bases of the junction left unmatched. CDR3 length: 12 amino acids. Germline V gives CDR1 SQVTM, CDR2 ANQGSEA. The genes are TRBV29-1 and TRBJ1-4, with TRBD1 matching over 7 bases. The sample consisted of peripheral blood. This TCR was recovered from a woman aged 60 to 75 with acute or convalescent COVID-19. The CDR3 region is CSVAQGLEKLFF. The DNA of the CDR3 is TGCAGCGTCGCACAGGGGCTGGAAAAACTGTTTTTT.